This T cell receptor beta chain was sequenced during a study of blood T cell repertoires in COVID-19. Across the study: Samples representing acute and convalescent COVID-19 were sourced from the United States, Italy and Spain. In each case, the material was cDNA or gDNA derived from T cells, B-cell-depleted T cells, or PBMCs.

The CDR3 sequence is 12 residues long. Germline CDR1 LGHNA, CDR2 YNFKEQ. Between the trimmed V and J ends, which lost 1 base and 9 bases, there was a span of 7 bases. In the authors' methods: Amplifying reference gene primers gave estimates of nucleated cell counts. Clones were sequenced by immunoSEQ multiplex PCR, and TCRdb holds only the in-frame ones, with some missing. V, J and clone size were drawn from that table, and D and trimming were deduced from the DNA. The sample has about 140,000 clones; 80% to 85% are singletons. What was sequenced was peripheral blood. This clonotype was sampled from a human donor in a cohort sampled during active COVID-19. This rearrangement joins TRBV4-2 to TRBJ2-4; D perhaps matches TRBD2 (5 bases). CDR3 region: CASSQGEGIQYF. In nucleotides, the CDR3 is TGTGCCAGCAGCCAAGGCGAGGGCATTCAGTACTTC.